A single sample gave rise to the 10 T cell receptor beta chains below, sequenced in a study of T cell repertoires in cytomegalovirus infection (dated by TCRdb to about 2019). For these TCRs, the target antigens are not known. The treatment or condition label, read with the paper, signifies: in vitro stimulation with specific CMV peptide epitopes to enrich CMV-specific T cells. Sequencing used an Illumina HiSeq 1500. The raw public data were reprocessed by TCRdb itself: fastp quality trimming at Q25, MiXCR clonotype calling, in-frame beta chains only. Each CDR3 protein appears once, grouped with its most common genes and DNA. In this sample the table shows some 920,000 distinct CDR3 sequences, 30% to 40% of which occur a single time. Jointly, the top ten make up more than 13% of the sample. The starting material was cultured CD8+ T cells from PBMCs, obtained from culture after CMV antigen stimulation. These receptors were taken from a human donor in good health (CMV status not recorded). Some clones in this sample may be carry-over from other donors' samples.

The V gene is TRBV7-9, the J gene TRBJ2-7; 8 nucleotides match TRBD1. CDR3 length: 14 amino acids. J gave up 5 bases and V 4 bases, and 7 bases lay outside the gene matches. CDR1 is SEHNR and CDR2 is FQNEAQ in the germline V gene (reference sequence). The CDR3 loop reads CASSYEDRAHEQYF. Here the CDR3 DNA reads TGTGCCAGCAGCTACGAGGACAGGGCGCACGAGCAGTACTTC. Full variable domain (rest looked up from reference TRBV7-9 and TRBJ2-7): DTGVSQNPRHKITKRGQNVTFRCDPISEHNRLYWYRQTLGQGPEFLTYFQNEAQLEKSRLLSDRFSAERPKGSFSTLEIQRTEQGDSAMYLCASSYEDRAHEQYFGPGTRLTVT.

This clonotype was seen a handful of times. V gene TRBV6-1 combines with J gene TRBJ1-2; no reliable D call. The CDR3 loop spans 16 amino acids. Trimming took 6 bases from V and 1 from J, leaving 18 bases between them. Germline V gives CDR1 MNHNS, CDR2 SASEGT. CDR3 in DNA: TGTGCCAGCAGCCAGCGTGGTCGACAACTTAACTATGGCTACACCTTC. Its protein product is CASSQRGRQLNYGYTF.

CDR3 nucleotides: TGTGCCAGCAGCTTTAACAGGTTCTACGAGCAGTACGTC. This translates into CASSFNRFYEQYV. V gene TRBV7-8 combines with J gene TRBJ2-7; TRBD1 is a possible D gene (5 bases). The CDR3 runs 13 residues. CDR1 and CDR2 from the germline V gene are SGHVS and FQNEAQ. V shed 3 bases and J shed 3 bases, with 9 bases lying between them.

This clonotype was counted a few times. The genes are TRBV7-9 and TRBJ2-3, with TRBD2 matching 7 bases. The CDR3 has 17 amino acids. J lost 2 bases, V lost 1 base, and 9 bases had no gene match. CDR1 SEHNR and CDR2 FQNEAQ come from the germline V gene (reference sequence). The DNA for the CDR3 is TGTGCCAGCAGCTTAGAGGTGGGAGGGACCCCCACAGATACGCAGTATTTT. It specifies CASSLEVGGTPTDTQYF.

This clonotype showed up just a few times. V gene TRBV7-6 combines with J gene TRBJ2-5; 9 bases agree with TRBD1. The ends lost 5 bases at V and 5 bases at J; junction bases unmatched: 6. Per germline, CDR1 SGHVS and CDR2 FNYEAQ. The CDR3 covers 14 residues. The CDR3 loop reads CASSLYRGQETQYF. In DNA, the CDR3 is TGTGCCAGCAGCCTGTACAGGGGGCAGGAGACCCAGTACTTC. The full variable domain, with the rest looked up from reference TRBV7-6 and TRBJ2-5, is GAGVSQSPRYKVTKRGQDVALRCDPISGHVSLYWYRQALGQGPEFLTYFNYEAQQDKSGLPNDRFSAERPEGSISTLTIQRTEQRDSAMYRCASSLYRGQETQYFGPGTRLLVL.

This clonotype has a single count. The V gene is TRBV9, the J gene TRBJ1-2; D gene ambiguous. The CDR3 loop spans 13 amino acids. Trimming shortened V by 4 bases and J by 6 bases, and 13 bases separated the two germline ends. The germline V gene has CDR1 SGDLS and CDR2 YYNGEE. In nucleotides, the CDR3 is TGTGCCAGCAGCCCCCGGGTAAAGGATGGCTACACCTTC. Translated, it gives CASSPRVKDGYTF.

CDR3 DNA: TGTGCCAGCAGCGTAGTATCCTCTGGGGCCAACGTCCTGACTTTC. Translating it yields CASSVVSSGANVLTF. The V call is TRBV9, the J call TRBJ2-6; the D is unclear. The CDR3 contains 15 residues. Germline assignment: CDR1 SGDLS and CDR2 YYNGEE. V shed 0 bases and J shed 0 bases, with 4 bases lying between them.

The rearrangement uses TRBV7-9 and TRBJ2-1, with D possibly being TRBD1 or TRBD2 (5 bases each). The CDR3 covers 16 residues. Trimming removed 5 bases at V and 6 bases at J, with 20 bases between. Per germline, CDR1 SEHNR and CDR2 FQNEAQ (reference sequence). The CDR3 DNA reads TGTGCCAGCAGCCCGCTACTAGGGGTAGGTGGCAATGAGCAGTTCTTC. It specifies CASSPLLGVGGNEQFF.

The V gene is TRBV20-1, the J gene TRBJ2-3; maybe TRBD2 (5 bases). V shed 0 bases and J shed 0 bases, with 7 bases lying between them. CDR3 size: 14 residues. The germline CDR1 and CDR2 sequences are DFQATT and SNEGSKA (reference sequence). For the CDR3, the DNA is TGCAGTGCTAGAGAGGGAGCTAGCACAGATACGCAGTATTTT. The encoded protein is CSAREGASTDTQYF.

The DNA of the CDR3 is TGTGCCAGCTTCGACAGGGATGGCGGGCAGTTCTTC. Amino acids: CASFDRDGGQFF. The rearrangement uses TRBV2 and TRBJ2-1; TRBD1 matches at 7 bases. J was trimmed by 12 bases and V by 8 bases; bases with no gene match: 10. Germline V lookup: CDR1 SNHLY, CDR2 FYNNEI. CDR3 length equals 12 residues.